This paragraph covers one TCR beta chain sequence. Only in-frame clones appear in the TCRdb table, and some are missing; sequencing was by immunoSEQ multiplex PCR. Of about 280,000 clones in the sample, around 91% are singletons; the top ten hold 1.5% to 2%. CDR3 size: 17 residues. Trimming cost V 6 bases and J 6 bases; bases outside gene matches: 9. Germline CDR1 SNHLY, CDR2 FYNNEI. Enrollees, about 18 to 95 years old, lived in about two dozen US areas. Categorization into cohorts depended on clinical history that participants reported. This sample was taken from a study of blood T cell repertoires in COVID-19. Study overall: Some COVID-19 samples were acute and others convalescent; all came from the United States, Italy and Spain. PBMCs, B-cell-depleted T cells, or T cells were the source of the cDNA or gDNA that made up the material.

Sequencing used PBMCs or T cells enriched from blood (not recorded which). The TCR was taken from a woman aged 18-29 years with acute COVID-19. V is TRBV2 and J is TRBJ2-2; the match to TRBD2 covers 14 bases. CDR3 sequence (DNA): TGTGCCAGCAGGGACGACGGACTAGCGGGAGGCCCCGGGGAGCTGTTTTTT. Protein: CASRDDGLAGGPGELFF.